This TCR beta chain was recovered during a study of blood T cell repertoires in COVID-19 (dated by TCRdb to about 2020). Broadly, across the study: The collaborator samples originated in the United States, Italy and Spain and spanned the acute and convalescent phases of COVID-19. The repertoires were released in a freely available public database meant as a resource for research on the immune response to SARS-CoV-2. The prospective study material was composed of cDNA or gDNA derived from T cells, B-cell-depleted T cells, or PBMCs. Where available, HLA class I and class II types were obtained from metadata supplied by the sample provider rather than from assay-based typing. Subjects who had been exposed to COVID-19, were actively infected with it, or had recovered from it provided the deeply sampled blood TCRbeta repertoires that made up the dataset. A de-identified subject ID, COVID-19 status, age in years and sex were almost always included in the sample metadata. Samples were obtained from the ongoing ImmuneRACE study (first 160 participants) and from over 1,000 subjects provided by 6 global collaborators.

The germline V gene specifies LGHNT as CDR1 and FRNRAP as CDR2. From V the trimming removes 2 bases and from J it removes 5 bases, while the gene matches leave 14 bases of the junction unaccounted for. The CDR3 measures 18 amino acids from cysteine to phenylalanine. Just CDR3 DNA is preserved here, 54 bases in frame from base 1. TCRbeta CDR3 regions were amplified from genomic DNA by means of the immunoSEQ Assay, a bias-controlled multiplex PCR. On the authors' methods: Nucleated cell counts per sample were estimated from amplification of reference gene primers within the assay. To quantify the absolute abundance of each unique TCRbeta CDR3 rearrangement, sequence reads were collapsed and filtered. For each sample, productive Simpson clonality was calculated as the square root of Simpson's diversity index over productive rearrangements. This immuneACCESS table, as held by TCRdb, lists in-frame sequences with V and J called but not all clones. Of the missing ones, under half trace to an unresolved V gene in checked studies; the others have no known cause. D and trimming come from the DNA, and the V and J calls and clone size come from that table. For this sample there are about 50,000 clones; roughly 90% appear just once. Approximately 4% of the sample comes from the top ten.

Summary of the overall study and its limitations: How much clinical and demographic metadata was included differed by source and by participant, and the metadata was provided uncurated.

Collaborating institutions collected whole blood in K2EDTA tubes following their own protocols. For TCRbeta analysis, collaborator samples were shipped as frozen whole blood, as isolated PBMCs, or as DNA extracted from either sample type. As to this clone: Its antigen remains undetermined. Base-call qualities are not available, and no considerably larger clone is one nucleotide away.

The chain is made from TRBV12-5 and TRBJ2-2; 7 central nucleotides agree with TRBD1. This TCR came from a human donor in a cohort sampled during active COVID-19. Sequencing was performed on peripheral blood. The DNA reads as follows: TGTGCTAGTGGTTTGCCCCCTGGTTACAGGGGATGGACCGGGGAGCTGTTTTTT. This sequence encodes CASGLPPGYRGWTGELFF.